One sample yielded the 30 T cell receptor beta chains listed below, sequenced in a study of tumor and adjacent non-tumor tissue in lung cancer (dated by TCRdb to the late 2010s). RNA was isolated from bulk unsorted tissue, and RNA quality was assessed with a NanoDrop ND-1000 and an Agilent 2100. Libraries came from multiplex PCR. The data were produced on an Illumina HiSeq 2500. TCRbeta libraries were constructed through three rounds of nested PCR with primers (Table S4) according to protocols modified from ARM-PCR. TCRdb reran the public reads through fastp at Q25 and MiXCR, keeping productive beta chains. One record per CDR3 amino acid sequence lists the most common genes and DNA. The sample contains over 110,000 distinct CDR3 sequences, around 61% of them found a single time. About 20% of the sample lies in the top ten. Material: lung tumor tissue. The receptors originated from a man between 60 and 75 years old with small cell lung cancer.

The chain carries TRBV11-3 and TRBJ2-3; D is uncertain. The length of the CDR3 is 11 residues. Germline CDR1 reads SGHNT; CDR2 reads YENEEA. Trimming took off 9 bases at V and 8 bases at J, with 12 bases between the two ends. CDR3 residues: CARRARGTQYF. The CDR3 nucleotides read TGTGCCAGACGTGCCCGAGGTACGCAGTATTTT.

At least ten counts were recorded for this clonotype. The chain joins TRBV6-5 to TRBJ1-1; TRBD1 matches at 7 bases. Per germline, CDR1 MNHEY and CDR2 SVGAGI. Germline trimming cut 7 bases from V and 12 bases from J; bases unmatched to any gene: 11. The CDR3 spans 12 residues. The CDR3 DNA is TGTGCCAGCACCCGACAGGGTGTCAATACTTTCTTT. Residues: CASTRQGVNTFF.

The chain combines TRBV4-1 with TRBJ2-7, with 13 bases that match TRBD2. Per germline, CDR1 MGHRA and CDR2 YSYEKL. This CDR3 comprises 19 residues. V lost 10 bases to trimming and J lost 0 bases; unmatched junction nucleotides: 18. CDR3 sequence: CANNPRGLAGLRSSYEQYF. The CDR3 DNA reads TGCGCCAACAACCCAAGGGGACTAGCGGGATTGAGGAGCTCCTACGAGCAGTACTTC.

Note on this clonotype: Being one base from a much bigger clone, this may be a read error. This chain connects TRBV7-9 to TRBJ2-1; weak D call: TRBD2 (5 bases). This CDR3 has 17 amino acids. The germline CDR1 and CDR2 sequences are SEHNR and FQNEAQ (reference sequence). The CDR3 coding sequence is TGTGCCAACAGCCCCAGGTTAGCGACAAGCTCCTACAATGAGCAGTTCTTC. Protein: CANSPRLATSSYNEQFF.

Only a few counts were recorded for this clonotype. This sequence joins TRBV29-1 and TRBJ1-2, with D perhaps TRBD1 (5 bases). V lost 4 bases to trimming and J lost 3 bases, with 21 bases between them. The length of the CDR3 is 16 residues. Germline CDR1 is SQVTM and CDR2 is ANQGSEA. The CDR3 bases are TGCAGCGTTGGGGTTGCCGGGGACGTCGGGTACTATGGCTACACCTTC. This translates into CSVGVAGDVGYYGYTF.

In the case of this clonotype: A read error may produce the germline difference seen at one junction end. This rearrangement joins TRBV11-1 to TRBJ1-5, with D uncertain. Germline V CDR1 and CDR2: SGHAT, FQDESV (reference sequence). There are 14 residues in the CDR3. The CDR3 protein is CASSITPDDQPLHF. Here the CDR3 DNA reads TGTGCCAGCAGCATAACACCGGACGACCAGCCCCTGCATTTT.

Comment on this clonotype: The CDR3 does not end in the conserved phenylalanine or tryptophan, so this is likely a read error. This chain links TRBV4-1 with TRBJ1-2; perhaps TRBD1 as D (5 bases). Germline V gene sequence: CDR1 MGHRA, CDR2 YSYEKL. The germline V and J ends were trimmed by 0 bases and 7 bases, with 12 bases remaining between them. This CDR3 is 14 amino acids long. This CDR3 reads CASSQDRSRVGYTS. CDR3 nucleotide sequence: TGCGCCAGCAGCCAAGATCGGAGCAGGGTTGGCTACACCTCC.

Note on this clonotype: Given a much more abundant clone one base away, this may be a read error. This chain uses TRBV20-1 with TRBJ2-1; 12 positions match TRBD2. The CDR3 has 19 amino acids. The V gene's germline CDR1 is DFQATT and CDR2 SNEGSKA (reference sequence). CDR3 in DNA: TGCAGTGCTAGAGAAACAGGGGGCAGGACTAGCGGGACCTACAGTGAGCAGTTCTTC. This codes for CSARETGGRTSGTYSEQFF.

The table lists this clonotype with a few counts. This chain uses TRBV11-1 with TRBJ2-1; D is uncertain. Germline-derived CDR1 and CDR2 are SGHAT and FQDESV (reference sequence). The CDR3 length is 14 residues. With 7 bases removed from V and 8 bases from J, the gap between germline ends came to 18 bases. CDR3 sequence reads: CASNPLVRFDEQFF. For the CDR3, the DNA is TGTGCCAGCAACCCCCTTGTCAGATTCGATGAGCAGTTCTTC.

In this sample, this clonotype turned up once. The chain is built from TRBV28 and TRBJ1-2; D is unresolved. This CDR3 is 13 amino acids long. The germline V gene has CDR1 MDHEN and CDR2 SYDVKM. V lost 8 bases and J lost 3, with 13 bases in between. CDR3 amino acids: CASLQRGYYGYTF. The CDR3 bases are TGTGCCAGCCTACAGAGAGGATACTATGGCTACACCTTC.

In regard to this clonotype: The junction differs from germline at one of its ends, possibly a read error. The chain couples TRBV11-2 to TRBJ2-3; D is possibly TRBD2 (5 bases). Per the germline V gene, CDR1 is SGHAT and CDR2 is FQNNGV. The CDR3 is made up of 16 amino acids. Here the CDR3 reads CTSSLLGSGVTDAQYF. The CDR3 DNA reads TGTACCAGCAGCCTCCTAGGAAGCGGCGTCACAGATGCGCAGTATTTT.

This clonotype is labeled as medium-sized. The rearrangement links TRBV11-2 to TRBJ2-2; 10 bases agree with TRBD2. This CDR3 spans 16 amino acids. Germline V gene data show CDR1 as SGHAT and CDR2 as FQNNGV. With V trimmed by 1 base and J by 15 bases, 14 bases remained unmatched. Here the CDR3 reads CASSLVRGLAGVGMFF. The CDR3 DNA follows: TGTGCCAGCAGCTTAGTAAGAGGTCTAGCGGGGGTCGGAATGTTTTTT.

Remarks on this clonotype: A clone one base away is much larger, so this may be a read error. The chain couples TRBV4-2 to TRBJ1-1, with D unclear. This CDR3 region has 15 residues. Germline V gives CDR1 LGHNA, CDR2 YNFKEQ. V lost 0 bases and J 4 bases, leaving 12 bases between the germline ends. The CDR3 loop reads CASSQELTMITEAFF. CDR3 in DNA: TGTGCCAGCAGCCAAGAGCTCACAATGATCACTGAAGCTTTCTTT.

Turning to this clonotype: A single base separates this from a much larger clone, so it may be a read error. The J gene is TRBJ2-7, the V gene TRBV29-1; D is ambiguous. Germline assignment: CDR1 SQVTM and CDR2 ANQGSEA. The CDR3 runs 11 residues. The CDR3 reads CSVAANYKQYF. The CDR3 DNA follows: TGCAGCGTTGCCGCCAACTACAAGCAGTACTTC.

About this clonotype: Given a much more abundant clone one base away, this may be a read error. The chain carries TRBV6-1 and TRBJ1-5; 7 nucleotides line up with TRBD1. The CDR3 loop spans 13 amino acids. Germline CDR1 is MNHNS and CDR2 is SASEGT. CDR3 in amino acids: CASRQGSNQAQHF. In DNA form, the CDR3 reads TGTGCCAGTCGACAGGGTAGCAATCAGGCCCAGCATTTT.

This clonotype came up a few times. V is TRBV28 and J is TRBJ1-1; TRBD1 might be the D (6 bases). The CDR3 has 15 residues. Trimming pared 3 bases from V and 0 bases from J, leaving 11 bases between. Germline lookup yields CDR1 MDHEN and CDR2 SYDVKM. The CDR3 sequence is CASSFPGHLNTEAFF. CDR3 DNA sequence: TGTGCCAGCAGTTTCCCGGGACACCTGAACACTGAAGCTTTCTTT. Based on the CDR3 plus reference TRBV28 and TRBJ1-1, the full variable domain is DVKVTQSSRYLVKRTGEKVFLECVQDMDHENMFWYRQDPGLGLRLIYFSYDVKMKEKGDIPEGYSVSREKKERFSLILESASTNQTSMYLCASSFPGHLNTEAFFGQGTRLTVV.

To note about this clonotype: The junction departs from germline at one end; a sequencing error may be responsible. The chain uses TRBV11-2 and TRBJ2-7, with D unresolved. There are 13 residues in the CDR3. Germline lookup yields CDR1 SGHAT and CDR2 FQNNGV. In DNA, the CDR3 is TGTACCAGCAGCTTAAGATTGGGCTGCGAGCAGTACTTC. Protein sequence: CTSSLRLGCEQYF.

The V call is TRBV20-1, the J call TRBJ2-3; no clear D. The germline CDR1 and CDR2 sequences are DFQATT and SNEGSKA (reference sequence). This CDR3 is built from 14 residues. With 6 bases removed from V and 2 bases from J, the gap between germline ends came to 15 bases. The CDR3 protein is CSALLIGDTDTQYF. The DNA of the CDR3 is TGCAGTGCCCTTCTTATTGGGGACACAGATACGCAGTATTTT.

This clonotype was observed a handful of times. The genes are TRBV12-3 or TRBV12-4 and TRBJ2-3, with D maybe TRBD1 (5 bases). This CDR3 comprises 12 residues. V was clipped by 4 bases and J by 11 bases, with 13 bases between them. The CDR3 bases are TGTGCCAGCAGTTCGCAGGGTTTGGGGCAGTATTTT. It translates to CASSSQGLGQYF.

This clonotype was counted ten times or more. The chain employs TRBV4-2 and TRBJ2-1, with D perhaps TRBD2 (5 bases). Trimming removed 4 bases from V and 5 bases from J, with 15 bases in between. Germline CDR1 and CDR2: LGHNA and YNFKEQ. The CDR3 spans 15 residues. CDR3 DNA: TGTGCCAGCAGCCCAGAGGGCGGGCGCCACAATGAGCAGTTCTTC. Protein product: CASSPEGGRHNEQFF.

This clonotype has a count of ten or more. The chain is built from TRBV5-1 and TRBJ2-7; D remains ambiguous. Germline V gene sequence: CDR1 SGHRS, CDR2 YFSETQ. This CDR3 has 13 residues. Between the trimmed V and J ends, which lost 0 bases and 3 bases, there was a span of 7 bases. The DNA for the CDR3 is TGCGCCAGCAGCTTGGACAAAAACTACGAGCAGTACTTC. It specifies CASSLDKNYEQYF. Full variable domain (remainder filled in from reference TRBV5-1 and TRBJ2-7): KAGVTQTPRYLIKTRGQQVTLSCSPISGHRSVSWYQQTPGQGLQFLFEYFSETQRNKGNFPGRFSGRQFSNSRSEMNVSTLELGDSALYLCASSLDKNYEQYFGPGTRLTVT.

This clonotype was seen repeatedly, ten times or more. DNA for the CDR3: TGTGCCAGCAGTTACTCGTTCGAAATGGGGGCCAACGTCCTGACTTTC. Its protein is CASSYSFEMGANVLTF. The V gene is TRBV6-5, the J gene TRBJ2-6; D is uncertain. Germline V CDR1 and CDR2: MNHEY, SVGAGI. The CDR3 consists of 16 residues. V gave up 0 bases and J gave up 4 bases, with 10 bases separating them.

The rearrangement joins TRBV28 to TRBJ1-1; weak D call: TRBD1 (6 bases). The CDR3 runs to 14 residues. CDR1 MDHEN and CDR2 SYDVKM come from the germline V gene. V was pared by 8 bases and J by 4 bases, with 17 bases between. Written as DNA, the CDR3 is TGTGCCAGCGGTCATACTAGGGGGACCACTGAAGCTTTCTTT. Encoded protein: CASGHTRGTTEAFF.

About this clonotype: The junction does not match germline at one end; this may be a read error. The chain combines TRBV11-2 with TRBJ2-7; D assignment may be TRBD1 or TRBD2 (5 bases each). Germline V gene sequence: CDR1 SGHAT, CDR2 FQNNGV. The CDR3 extends over 14 amino acids. This CDR3 is CASSSTGPPYVQYF. For the CDR3, the DNA is TGTGCCAGTAGCTCGACGGGACCCCCCTACGTGCAGTACTTC.

Note on this clonotype: A junction end diverges from the germline sequence, so it may reflect a read error. The V call is TRBV28, the J call TRBJ2-1, with 12 bases aligning to TRBD2. Germline V gene data show CDR1 as MDHEN and CDR2 as SYDVKM. CDR3 size: 16 residues. CDR3 nucleotides: TGTGCCACCCGACCTAGCGGGAGGGCCAACTACAATGAGGAGTTCTTC. Protein: CATRPSGRANYNEEFF.

This clonotype appeared a few times. The V and J genes are TRBV20-1 and TRBJ1-1; 9 bases map to TRBD1. V dropped 5 bases and J dropped 3; count of bases not matched to a gene: 4. This CDR3 is 13 amino acids long. Germline CDR1 is DFQATT and CDR2 is SNEGSKA (reference sequence). CDR3 sequence (DNA): TGCAGTGCTTGGACAGGGGTGGACACTGAAGCTTTCTTT. As protein: CSAWTGVDTEAFF.

Regarding this clonotype: At one end, the junction sequence differs from germline, possibly due to a read error. The chain is built from TRBV29-1 and TRBJ2-2, with D possibly TRBD2 on 5 matching bases. The CDR3 is made up of 12 amino acids. Germline V gene lookup returns CDR1 SQVTM and CDR2 ANQGSEA. CDR3 sequence reads: CSVGRNTGELLF. CDR3 nucleotides: TGCAGCGTTGGACGGAACACCGGGGAGCTGTTATTT.

At least ten counts were recorded for this clonotype. The chain uses TRBV6-6 and TRBJ2-5; the D is unclear. Germline V gene sequence: CDR1 MNHNY, CDR2 SVGAGI (reference sequence). This CDR3 region has 16 residues. V was pared by 5 bases and J by 2 bases, with 18 bases between. The CDR3 loop reads CASSRPSGGSQETQYF. The CDR3, as DNA: TGTGCCAGCAGTCGCCCATCTGGCGGTTCGCAAGAGACCCAGTACTTC.

As to this clonotype: The CDR3 does not end in the conserved phenylalanine or tryptophan, so this is likely a read error. The chain couples TRBV6-5 to TRBJ1-6; D not resolved. Germline CDR1 MNHEY, CDR2 SVGAGI. There are 14 residues in the CDR3. This chain's CDR3 is CANSYPIYNSPLHL. The CDR3 bases are TGTGCCAACAGTTACCCCATCTACAATTCACCCCTCCACTTA.

This clonotype was seen repeatedly, ten times or more. V gene TRBV11-2 combines with J gene TRBJ2-7; 8 positions match TRBD2. With V trimmed by 1 base and J by 6 bases, 5 bases remained unmatched. CDR3 length equals 14 residues. Germline CDR1 is SGHAT and CDR2 is FQNNGV. The CDR3 loop reads CASSLVVAGGEQYF. Written as DNA, the CDR3 is TGTGCCAGCAGCTTAGTAGTCGCGGGAGGCGAGCAGTACTTC.